Shown below are 30 T cell receptor beta chains from a single sample sequenced in a study of blood T cell repertoires in COVID-19. Some clones are missing from TCRdb's copy, which holds only in-frame ones; the method was immunoSEQ multiplex PCR. The sample consists of roughly 300,000 clones, more than 75% of them appearing once. Sequencing was performed on peripheral blood. These receptor sequences come from a woman between 45 and 60 years old who had recovered from COVID-19.

The CDR3 nucleotides are TGTGCCAGTAGTATAGATCCGGGACAGGGTCTGATTCAGCCCCAGCATTTT. This sequence encodes CASSIDPGQGLIQPQHF. V usage is TRBV19 and J usage is TRBJ1-5; 9 bases are shared with TRBD1. After removal of 0 bases from V and 6 bases from J, the junction contained 9 bases not matched to a gene. CDR3 length: 17 amino acids. Germline values: CDR1 LNHDA, CDR2 SQIVND (reference sequence).

The chain couples TRBV4-1 to TRBJ1-1; maybe TRBD1 (6 bases). This CDR3 contains 15 residues. V was shortened by 4 bases and J by 4 bases, with 16 bases between the two germline ends. Germline CDR1 reads MGHRA; CDR2 reads YSYEKL. The CDR3 spells CASSPATGTLTEAFF. In nucleotides, the CDR3 is TGCGCCAGCAGCCCCGCGACAGGAACCCTCACTGAAGCTTTCTTT.

The table lists this clone with a count of one. The chain links TRBV10-3 to TRBJ1-3; 7 bases are shared with TRBD1. Trimming took 4 bases from V and 5 from J; bases not matched to a gene: 5. CDR3 length: 14 residues. CDR1 ENHRY and CDR2 SYGVKD come from the germline V gene. The CDR3: CAISGGDRRNTIYF. The CDR3 region has the DNA TGTGCCATCAGTGGGGGGGACAGAAGAAACACCATATATTTT.

CDR3 sequence (DNA): TGCAGCGCGCAGGACAGCAAAAACATTCAGTACTTC. Its protein product is CSAQDSKNIQYF. V gene TRBV29-1 combines with J gene TRBJ2-4; TRBD1 might be the D (6 bases). CDR3 length: 12 residues. The V and J ends lost 7 bases and 3 bases respectively, with 10 bases between them. CDR1 is SQVTM and CDR2 is ANQGSEA in the germline V gene. Using reference TRBV29-1 and TRBJ2-4 for the parts outside the CDR3, the full variable domain is SAVISQKPSRDICQRGTSLTIQCQVDSQVTMMFWYRQQPGQSLTLIATANQGSEATYESGFVIDKFPISRPNLTFSTLTVSNMSPEDSSIYLCSAQDSKNIQYFGAGTRLSVL.

This sequence joins TRBV9 and TRBJ1-2; tentatively, D is TRBD1 (5 bases). Germline CDR1 reads SGDLS; CDR2 reads YYNGEE. Trimming cost V 4 bases and J 2 bases, with 15 bases left between them. This CDR3 is built from 15 residues. CDR3 region: CASSPYTRTNYGYTF. CDR3 sequence (DNA): TGTGCCAGCAGCCCCTACACACGGACAAACTATGGCTACACCTTC.

The chain combines TRBV6-5 with TRBJ2-7, with D maybe TRBD1 (6 bases). V lost 6 bases, J lost 3 bases, and 18 bases lay in between. Per the germline V gene, CDR1 is MNHEY and CDR2 is SVGAGI. This CDR3 contains 15 residues. CDR3 in amino acids: CASSYTGRVFYEQYF. The CDR3 region has the DNA TGTGCCAGCAGCTATACAGGGCGTGTTTTCTACGAGCAGTACTTC.

The rearrangement uses TRBV3-1 (or the pseudogene TRBV3-2) and TRBJ2-5, with a possible D match to TRBD2 (5 bases). The CDR3 spans 15 residues. V was shortened by 0 bases and J by 1 base, with 9 bases between the two germline ends. CDR1 and CDR2 (germline): LGHDT, YNNKEL (reference sequence). The CDR3 region has the DNA TGTGCCAGCAGCCAAGATTCGGGGATCCAAGAGACCCAGTACTTC. Protein sequence: CASSQDSGIQETQYF.

This clone was seen only once. This chain connects TRBV3-1 (or the pseudogene TRBV3-2) to TRBJ1-3; 7 positions match TRBD1. The CDR3 has 15 amino acids. Per the germline V gene, CDR1 is LGHDT and CDR2 is YNNKEL (reference sequence). V lost 4 bases, J lost 6 bases, and 9 bases stayed unmatched. The CDR3 loop is CASSLRQGGVNTIYF. As DNA, the CDR3 is TGTGCCAGCAGCCTCAGACAGGGAGGTGTAAACACCATATATTTT.

DNA of the CDR3: TGTGCCACCAGCAGAGATTTTCGGGGAGTCTCCCAGCCCCAGCATTTT. Its translation: CATSRDFRGVSQPQHF. The rearrangement joins TRBV15 to TRBJ1-5; D not certain. V lost 0 bases and J 7 bases, leaving 16 bases between the germline ends. The V gene's germline CDR1 is LNHNV and CDR2 YYDKDF (reference sequence). The CDR3 spans 16 residues.

The V and J genes are TRBV11-3 and TRBJ2-5; TRBD1 aligns across 9 bases. Germline V gene sequence: CDR1 SGHNT, CDR2 YENEEA. The CDR3 is 14 residues long. V shed 5 bases and J 5 bases; nucleotides not matched to a gene: 6. The CDR3 coding sequence is TGTGCCAGCAGCCCGGGACAGGGAGGGGAGACCCAGTACTTC. This sequence encodes CASSPGQGGETQYF.

V usage is TRBV5-6 and J usage is TRBJ1-5; D gene unclear. The length of the CDR3 is 12 residues. V was cut by 2 bases and J by 6 bases, with 6 bases left in between. In germline, CDR1 is SGHDT, CDR2 YYEEEE. CDR3 coding DNA: TGTGCCAGCAGCTTTGTCGGTCAGCCCCAGCATTTT. Encoded protein: CASSFVGQPQHF.

CDR3 region: CASSLEAGFTEAFF. CDR3 in DNA: TGTGCCAGCAGCTTAGAAGCGGGGTTCACTGAAGCTTTCTTT. V is TRBV7-2 and J is TRBJ1-1; D gene unclear. Between the trimmed V and J ends, which lost 1 base and 4 bases, there was a span of 10 bases. Germline CDR1 SGHTA, CDR2 FQGNSA. The CDR3 spans 14 residues.

This clone turned up a few times. The chain couples TRBV10-3 to TRBJ1-2, with D possibly matching TRBD1 (5 bases). The V and J ends lost 2 bases and 8 bases respectively, with 15 bases between them. CDR3 size: 14 residues. The germline gives CDR1 ENHRY, CDR2 SYGVKD. The CDR3 DNA reads TGTGCCATCAGTGAGCAGGGCAGGGCGGACGGCTACACCTTC. It translates to CAISEQGRADGYTF.

The chain couples TRBV9 to TRBJ1-1; no firm D call. The germline V gene encodes CDR1 SGDLS and CDR2 YYNGEE. CDR3 size: 13 residues. Deletions cut 4 bases from V and 5 bases from J, with 12 bases between. CDR3 bases: TGTGCCAGCAGCCCCCTTTTAGATACTGAAGCTTTCTTT. Protein: CASSPLLDTEAFF.

The chain recombines TRBV9 with TRBJ2-1, with 7 bases that match TRBD2. The CDR3 extends over 15 amino acids. The germline CDR1 and CDR2 sequences are SGDLS and YYNGEE. After removal of 3 bases from V and 4 bases from J, the junction contained 7 bases not matched to a gene. The CDR3 DNA reads as TGTGCCAGCAGCGCGGACCGGGGGGAGTACAATGAGCAGTTCTTC. Amino acid sequence: CASSADRGEYNEQFF.

This clone was seen only once. The chain carries TRBV7-9 and TRBJ2-2; TRBD2 aligns across 8 bases. Germline loops: CDR1 SEHNR, CDR2 FQNEAQ (reference sequence). This CDR3 is built from 17 residues. Trimming took 4 bases from V and 2 from J; bases not matched to a gene: 9. CDR3 sequence (DNA): TGTGCCAGCAGCTCCCCCCTGCGGGGGGTCAACACCGGGGAGCTGTTTTTT. This encodes CASSSPLRGVNTGELFF.

V and J are TRBV14 and TRBJ1-2; no clear D gene. This CDR3 is built from 17 residues. CDR1 and CDR2 (germline): SGHDN, FVKESK. V lost 2 bases and J 8 bases, leaving 24 bases between the germline ends. CDR3 coding DNA: TGTGCCAGCAGCCAAATACCGGCCCGGCGGGGAGCGGGAGGCTACACCTTC. It is translated as CASSQIPARRGAGGYTF.

The rearrangement joins TRBV2 to TRBJ1-1, with 8 bases matching TRBD1. Per the germline V gene, CDR1 is SNHLY and CDR2 is FYNNEI. CDR3 length: 18 amino acids. The trim removed 6 bases at V and 1 base at J, leaving 16 bases unmatched. The CDR3 sequence: CASSQPRPGQGGNTEAFF. CDR3 sequence (DNA): TGTGCCAGCAGCCAACCCCGGCCCGGACAGGGCGGGAACACTGAAGCTTTCTTT. Filled out from reference TRBV2 and TRBJ1-1, the complete variable domain reads EPEVTQTPSHQVTQMGQEVILRCVPISNHLYFYWYRQILGQKVEFLVSFYNNEISEKSEIFDDQFSVERPDGSNFTLKIRSTKLEDSAMYFCASSQPRPGQGGNTEAFFGQGTRLTVV.

This chain links TRBV7-2 with TRBJ2-3; D is possibly TRBD2 (6 bases). Trimming stripped 2 bases from V and 6 bases from J, with 12 bases between. CDR3 length: 14 amino acids. Germline-derived CDR1 and CDR2 are SGHTA and FQGNSA. The CDR3 DNA follows: TGTGCCAGCAGCTTATTTGCGGGGTCTGATACGCAGTATTTT. Its translation: CASSLFAGSDTQYF.

J is TRBJ2-7 and V is TRBV5-1; TRBD1 agrees at 10 bases. The germline V gene has CDR1 SGHRS and CDR2 YFSETQ. The CDR3 totals 16 residues. V was clipped by 4 bases and J by 1 base; unmatched bases: 8. The CDR3 loop is CASSPRTGGSSYEQYF. The CDR3 nucleotides are TGCGCCAGCAGCCCCCGGACAGGGGGATCATCCTACGAGCAGTACTTC.

The V gene is TRBV7-2, the J gene TRBJ2-4; D possibly corresponds to TRBD1 (6 bases). The CDR3 totals 16 residues. Trimming cost V 0 bases and J 8 bases, with 17 bases left between them. Looked up from germline, CDR1 is SGHTA and CDR2 is FQGNSA. CDR3 nucleotide sequence: TGTGCCAGCAGCTTAGCAGGAGCAGGGGCTACGTACATTCAGTACTTC. Its translation is CASSLAGAGATYIQYF.

The CDR3 reads CASSPGQGVGQPQHF. CDR3 in DNA: TGTGCCAGCTCACCGGGACAGGGTGTGGGTCAGCCCCAGCATTTT. This sequence joins TRBV18 and TRBJ1-5; 9 nucleotides line up with TRBD1. Germline assignment: CDR1 KGHSH and CDR2 LQKENI. Losses at the gene ends were 3 bases for V and 6 bases for J; bases not matched to a gene: 6. There are 15 residues in the CDR3. The full variable domain, in which reference TRBV18 and TRBJ1-5 provide the parts outside the CDR3, is NAGVMQNPRHLVRRRGQEARLRCSPMKGHSHVYWYRQLPEEGLKFMVYLQKENIIDESGMPKERFSAEFPKEGPSILRIQQVVRGDSAAYFCASSPGQGVGQPQHFGDGTRLSIL.

The chain links TRBV5-1 to TRBJ1-5, with D possibly TRBD1 on 5 matching bases. Trimming pared 4 bases from V and 7 bases from J, leaving 12 bases between. Per germline, CDR1 SGHRS and CDR2 YFSETQ. The CDR3 extends over 13 amino acids. The CDR3 is CASSPNTGQPQHF. The DNA for the CDR3 is TGCGCCAGCAGCCCCAATACAGGACAGCCCCAGCATTTT.

CDR3 nucleotides: TGTGCCAGCAGCGCGGAGAGGGCAGGCTATGGCTACACCTTC. It specifies CASSAERAGYGYTF. The chain combines TRBV5-4 with TRBJ1-2; no clear D. This CDR3 contains 14 residues. CDR1 and CDR2 (germline): SGHNT, YYREEE (reference sequence). V gave up 4 bases and J gave up 4 bases, with 14 bases separating them.

The rearrangement links TRBV5-4 to TRBJ2-5; possible D gene TRBD2, 6 bases. CDR1 SGHNT and CDR2 YYREEE come from the germline V gene (reference sequence). This CDR3 has 16 residues. Trimming took 5 bases from V and 2 from J, leaving 19 bases between them. The CDR3 DNA reads as TGTGCCAGCAGTCTTGGGGGGACCAGAAGTCAAGAGACCCAGTACTTC. This sequence encodes CASSLGGTRSQETQYF.

This chain uses TRBV5-1 with TRBJ2-3; 8 nucleotides agree with TRBD2. V dropped 0 bases and J dropped 2; count of bases not matched to a gene: 5. The CDR3 contains 16 residues. Germline loops: CDR1 SGHRS, CDR2 YFSETQ. The CDR3 DNA sequence: TGCGCCAGCAGCTTGGCCACTAGCGGTCCCACAGATACGCAGTATTTT. Translation gives CASSLATSGPTDTQYF.

This clone was seen a single time. The chain couples TRBV5-1 to TRBJ2-3; 9 bases agree with TRBD1. This CDR3 is built from 17 residues. Germline CDR1 reads SGHRS; CDR2 reads YFSETQ. J gave up 5 bases and V 3 bases, and 13 bases lay outside the gene matches. The CDR3 nucleotides are TGCGCCAGCAGCTATCCGGGACAGGGAAGTTCGGGAGATACGCAGTATTTT. Its protein is CASSYPGQGSSGDTQYF.

The chain combines TRBV28 with TRBJ2-3, with D perhaps TRBD1 (6 bases). The CDR3 contains 17 residues. The germline V gene has CDR1 MDHEN and CDR2 SYDVKM. Trimming shortened V by 3 bases and J by 0 bases, and 16 bases separated the two germline ends. CDR3 bases: TGTGCCAGCAGTTTCTTGTGGGGGCAGATTAGCACAGATACGCAGTATTTT. Protein: CASSFLWGQISTDTQYF.

This chain connects TRBV28 to TRBJ1-2; D might be TRBD1 (6 bases). Trimming cost V 6 bases and J 4 bases, with 12 bases left between them. The CDR3 consists of 13 residues. The germline V gene has CDR1 MDHEN and CDR2 SYDVKM. CDR3 in amino acids: CASRHGGAYGYTF. CDR3 coding DNA: TGTGCCAGCAGGCACGGGGGGGCCTATGGCTACACCTTC.

The V gene is TRBV28, the J gene TRBJ1-5, with 9 bases aligning to TRBD1. The CDR3 runs to 15 residues. Germline lookup yields CDR1 MDHEN and CDR2 SYDVKM. Losses at the gene ends were 6 bases for V and 5 bases for J; bases not matched to a gene: 8. This chain's CDR3 is CASRPTGGDHQPQHF. The CDR3 coding sequence is TGTGCCAGCAGACCAACAGGGGGCGACCATCAGCCCCAGCATTTT. Full variable domain (outside the CDR3, taken from reference TRBV28 and TRBJ1-5): DVKVTQSSRYLVKRTGEKVFLECVQDMDHENMFWYRQDPGLGLRLIYFSYDVKMKEKGDIPEGYSVSREKKERFSLILESASTNQTSMYLCASRPTGGDHQPQHFGDGTRLSIL.